The rows below give T cell receptor beta chains drawn from one sample of a study of tumor-infiltrating lymphocytes in localized non-small cell lung cancer. Measured with immunoSEQ multiplex PCR; TCRdb has only the in-frame clones, and not every one. The sample includes about 29,000 clones, 70% to 90% of them seen just once. Sequenced material: lung tumor tissue. Every receptor here comes from a human donor with non-small cell lung cancer. Each CDR3 is given with its conserved first and last residue. The order of the fields is D gene, J gene, clone size, V gene, CDR3 DNA, CDR3 protein. A D gene is named only where the DNA matches it firmly. Size tells how often a clone was seen (once, few, many) or the class of an expanded clone, and some rows leave it out.

D gene: -
J gene: TRBJ1-6
clone size: -
V gene: TRBV4-1
CDR3 DNA: TGCGCCAGCAGCCAAGAAACCTCACCCCTCCACTTT
CDR3 protein: CASSQETSPLHF

D gene: -
J gene: TRBJ1-6
clone size: -
V gene: TRBV4-2
CDR3 DNA: TGTGCCAGCAGCCAAGAGGGGGTTGGTTCTTCACCCCTCCACTTT
CDR3 protein: CASSQEGVGSSPLHF

D gene: -
J gene: TRBJ1-1
clone size: -
V gene: TRBV6-5
CDR3 DNA: TGTGCCAGCACACGTGGGGTCACAAACACTGAAGCTTTCTTT
CDR3 protein: CASTRGVTNTEAFF

D gene: TRBD2
J gene: TRBJ2-1
clone size: -
V gene: TRBV14
CDR3 DNA: TGTGCCAGCAGCCAAGTTTTCGGGGGGATAGGCAATGAGCAGTTCTTC
CDR3 protein: CASSQVFGGIGNEQFF

D gene: -
J gene: TRBJ2-7
clone size: -
V gene: TRBV7-8
CDR3 DNA: TGTGCCAGCAGCTACGGGTACGAGGGGTATTACGAGCAGTACTTC
CDR3 protein: CASSYGYEGYYEQYF

D gene: -
J gene: TRBJ1-1
clone size: -
V gene: TRBV10-3
CDR3 DNA: TGTGCCATCAGTGCCAGGGACACTGAAGCTTTCTTT
CDR3 protein: CAISARDTEAFF

D gene: -
J gene: TRBJ2-7
clone size: -
V gene: TRBV15
CDR3 DNA: TGTGCCACCAGCAGAGTGCACGGCACCTACGAGCAGTACTTC
CDR3 protein: CATSRVHGTYEQYF

D gene: TRBD1
J gene: TRBJ1-1
clone size: few
V gene: TRBV6-1
CDR3 DNA: TGTGCCAGCAGTAGGATGGACAGGGTGCTCCCTGAAGCTTTCTTT
CDR3 protein: CASSRMDRVLPEAFF

D gene: -
J gene: TRBJ2-6
clone size: few
V gene: TRBV25-1
CDR3 DNA: TGTGCCAGCAGTGAACTGCTGGTTGGGGCCAACGTCCTGACTTTC
CDR3 protein: CASSELLVGANVLTF

D gene: -
J gene: TRBJ2-5
clone size: -
V gene: TRBV4-2
CDR3 DNA: TGTGCCAGCAGCCAAGAGGAGCGGACCCGGGGGACCCAGTACTTC
CDR3 protein: CASSQEERTRGTQYF

D gene: TRBD1
J gene: TRBJ2-1
clone size: -
V gene: TRBV6-5
CDR3 DNA: TGTGCCAGCAGTCCCCTACTTCGACAGGGTTCTAAGTTCTTC
CDR3 protein: CASSPLLRQGSKFF

D gene: -
J gene: TRBJ2-5
clone size: -
V gene: TRBV25-1
CDR3 DNA: TGTGCCAGCAGTGCCCAACTAGTCCGGGAGACCCAGTACTTC
CDR3 protein: CASSAQLVRETQYF

D gene: TRBD1
J gene: TRBJ2-5
clone size: -
V gene: TRBV4-3
CDR3 DNA: TGCGCCAGCAGCCAGATAAGAGGGACAGATCAAGAGACCCAGTACTTC
CDR3 protein: CASSQIRGTDQETQYF

D gene: TRBD2
J gene: TRBJ2-7
clone size: -
V gene: TRBV19
CDR3 DNA: TGTGCCAGTGGGAGCGGGGGGGCCTCTCACGAGCAGTACTTC
CDR3 protein: CASGSGGASHEQYF

D gene: TRBD1
J gene: TRBJ2-7
clone size: -
V gene: TRBV15
CDR3 DNA: TGTGCCACCAGCACTCAACCGGGACAGAGCTACGAGCAGTACTTC
CDR3 protein: CATSTQPGQSYEQYF

D gene: -
J gene: TRBJ2-6
clone size: -
V gene: TRBV7-3
CDR3 DNA: TGTGCCAGCAGCCCTACCTCGGGGCCTCCCTTGGGGGCCAACGTCCTGACTTTC
CDR3 protein: CASSPTSGPPLGANVLTF

D gene: -
J gene: TRBJ1-5
clone size: few
V gene: TRBV28
CDR3 DNA: TGTGCCAGCAGTTTTCAGGGGAACTTCAATCAGCCCCAGCATTTT
CDR3 protein: CASSFQGNFNQPQHF

D gene: -
J gene: TRBJ1-1
clone size: -
V gene: TRBV7-2
CDR3 DNA: TGTGCCAGCAGCTTAACAAGAGACATGAACACTGAAGCTTTCTTT
CDR3 protein: CASSLTRDMNTEAFF

D gene: -
J gene: TRBJ2-6
clone size: -
V gene: TRBV14
CDR3 DNA: TGTGCCAGCAGCCAGCAGAAGGCTGGGGCCAACGTCCTGACTTTC
CDR3 protein: CASSQQKAGANVLTF

D gene: TRBD1
J gene: TRBJ1-1
clone size: -
V gene: TRBV6-5
CDR3 DNA: TGTGCCAGCAGTAAGACAGGGGGCCGAACTGAAGCTTTCTTT
CDR3 protein: CASSKTGGRTEAFF

D gene: -
J gene: TRBJ2-7
clone size: -
V gene: TRBV6-1
CDR3 DNA: TGTGCCAGCAGTGAATCCGCCCGGGCTGGGGTCTACGAGCAGTACTTC
CDR3 protein: CASSESARAGVYEQYF

D gene: -
J gene: TRBJ1-2
clone size: medium-sized
V gene: TRBV6-5
CDR3 DNA: TGTGCCAGCAGTTTGTCGGACACCTATGGCTACACCTTC
CDR3 protein: CASSLSDTYGYTF

D gene: TRBD1
J gene: TRBJ1-1
clone size: -
V gene: TRBV7-2
CDR3 DNA: TGTGCCAGCAGCTCCACCTCGGGCAGGGGGCGAGGCACTGAAGCTTTCTTT
CDR3 protein: CASSSTSGRGRGTEAFF

D gene: TRBD1
J gene: TRBJ2-1
clone size: -
V gene: TRBV19
CDR3 DNA: TGTGCCAGTTCCAAGGGGGACAGGGTTAACAATGAGCAGTTCTTC
CDR3 protein: CASSKGDRVNNEQFF

D gene: TRBD2
J gene: TRBJ2-1
clone size: once
V gene: TRBV28
CDR3 DNA: TGTGCCAGCACCCTTTTAGCGGGGGGATACAATGAGCAGTTCTTC
CDR3 protein: CASTLLAGGYNEQFF

D gene: TRBD1
J gene: TRBJ2-1
clone size: -
V gene: TRBV5-1
CDR3 DNA: TGCGCCAGCAGCTTGGGACAGGGGAGTTCCCTTTTTTTCAATGAGCAGTTCTTC
CDR3 protein: CASSLGQGSSLFFNEQFF

D gene: -
J gene: TRBJ2-5
clone size: -
V gene: TRBV2
CDR3 DNA: TGTGCCAGCAGTGAGATCCAAGAGACCCAGTACTTC
CDR3 protein: CASSEIQETQYF

D gene: -
J gene: TRBJ1-2
clone size: -
V gene: TRBV6-4
CDR3 DNA: TGTGCCAGCAGTCCTCAGGGGAACTATGGCTACACCTTC
CDR3 protein: CASSPQGNYGYTF

D gene: -
J gene: TRBJ2-5
clone size: -
V gene: TRBV21-1
CDR3 DNA: TGTGCCAGCAGGTTGGGACAGGGCGCTGTAAGAGAGACCCAGTACTTC
CDR3 protein: CASRLGQGAVRETQYF

D gene: TRBD1
J gene: TRBJ2-5
clone size: -
V gene: TRBV7-2
CDR3 DNA: TGTGCCAGCAGCCCCGACAGGGGGTACGAGACCCAGTACTTC
CDR3 protein: CASSPDRGYETQYF